The 30 T cell receptor beta chains given below trace back to one sample, sequenced in a study of T cell responses to AZD1222 COVID-19 vaccine. Profiled with immunoSEQ multiplex PCR; TCRdb holds only in-frame clones, not every one. The sample has tens of thousands of clones, about nine tenths seen once. The sample in question was peripheral blood, obtained on day 0 of AZD1222 vaccination. These receptors originate from an adult in good health.

In this sample, this clone turned up once. This chain joins TRBV6-5 and TRBJ1-2; TRBD1 matches 7 bases. Unmatched junction bases numbered 7, after V lost 6 bases and J lost 3 bases. The CDR3 consists of 14 residues. The germline V gene has CDR1 MNHEY and CDR2 SVGAGI. The CDR3 DNA reads TGTGCCAGCAGCCTTACAGGGGATGACTATGGCTACACCTTC. Its protein product is CASSLTGDDYGYTF.

In this sample, this clone turned up a few times. The rearrangement joins TRBV7-2 to TRBJ2-7; D remains ambiguous. This CDR3 has 12 amino acids. The germline V gene encodes CDR1 SGHTA and CDR2 FQGNSA. Trimming took off 3 bases at V and 3 bases at J, with 6 bases between the two ends. CDR3 bases: TGTGCCAGCAGCTTTAATAGCTACGAGCAGTACTTC. Residues: CASSFNSYEQYF.

This chain joins TRBV7-2 and TRBJ1-5, with D perhaps matching TRBD1 (5 bases). The CDR3 loop spans 14 amino acids. The germline CDR1 and CDR2 sequences are SGHTA and FQGNSA. V was clipped by 0 bases and J by 7 bases, with 10 bases between them. The CDR3 DNA sequence: TGTGCCAGCAGCTTAGCAGGGGCGGCCCAGCCCCAGCATTTT. It codes for CASSLAGAAQPQHF.

The gene calls are TRBV11-2 and TRBJ1-6; D possibly corresponds to TRBD1 (5 bases). Trimming cost V 5 bases and J 6 bases, with 11 bases left between them. Looked up from germline, CDR1 is SGHAT and CDR2 is FQNNGV. The CDR3 is 14 residues long. The DNA of the CDR3 is TGTGCCAGCAGCATTTTGGGGGGTAATTCACCCCTCCACTTT. It yields the protein CASSILGGNSPLHF.

The V and J genes are TRBV7-6 and TRBJ2-3; the D gene could be TRBD1 or TRBD2 (5 bases each). CDR3 length: 16 residues. Germline V CDR1 and CDR2: SGHVS, FNYEAQ. V was trimmed by 2 bases and J by 3 bases, leaving 15 bases between them. In nucleotides, the CDR3 is TGTGCCAGCAGCTTATTGGGTATCGAGGGGACAGATACGCAGTATTTT. Its translation: CASSLLGIEGTDTQYF.

This chain links TRBV9 with TRBJ2-3; D not resolved. Per the germline V gene, CDR1 is SGDLS and CDR2 is YYNGEE. V was clipped by 1 base and J by 2 bases, with 8 bases between them. This CDR3 is built from 14 residues. CDR3 residues: CASSVYTYTDTQYF. In DNA, the CDR3 is TGTGCCAGCAGCGTATACACATACACAGATACGCAGTATTTT.

The V gene is TRBV11-2, the J gene TRBJ2-1, with D tentatively TRBD1 (5 bases). The CDR3 is made up of 16 amino acids. Germline assignment: CDR1 SGHAT and CDR2 FQNNGV. V was clipped by 1 base and J by 7 bases, with 17 bases between them. CDR3 sequence reads: CASSLGGRGFGNEQFF. The CDR3 DNA is TGTGCCAGCAGCTTAGGGGGTAGGGGTTTTGGGAATGAGCAGTTCTTC.

This clone was seen a few times. The J gene is TRBJ1-3, the V gene TRBV6-4, with a tentative D call TRBD1 (5 bases). CDR1 is MRHNA and CDR2 is SNTAGT in the germline V gene. CDR3 size: 15 residues. CDR3 region: CVLHPVGVNGNTIYF. Written as DNA, the CDR3 is TGTGTCCTCCACCCAGTAGGGGTAAACGGAAACACCATATATTTT.

The CDR3 loop reads CASSQARNNEQFF. The CDR3, as DNA: TGTGCCAGCAGCCAAGCCCGCAACAATGAGCAGTTCTTC. The chain carries TRBV3-1 (or the pseudogene TRBV3-2) and TRBJ2-1, with no clear D. The CDR3 is 13 residues long. Per the germline V gene, CDR1 is LGHDT and CDR2 is YNNKEL (reference sequence). V lost 1 base to trimming and J lost 5 bases, with 6 bases between them.

The V and J genes are TRBV19 and TRBJ1-5, with D uncertain. Deletions cut 1 base from V and 1 base from J, with 8 bases between. Per germline, CDR1 LNHDA and CDR2 SQIVND (reference sequence). The CDR3 extends over 15 amino acids. CDR3 sequence (DNA): TGTGCCAGTAGTATAGCCGGGTCCAGCAATCAGCCCCAGCATTTT. Its protein is CASSIAGSSNQPQHF.

The gene calls are TRBV21-1 and TRBJ2-7; the table calls TRBD2, which could not be checked here. TRBV21-1 is labeled a pseudogene. CDR3 length: 14 residues. The CDR3 loop reads CASSKGRGRYEQYF. CDR3 in DNA: TGTGCCAGCAGCAAAGGGAGGGGACGCTACGAGCAGTACTTC.

This clone was picked up one time. The gene calls are TRBV30 and TRBJ1-2; a weak D match, TRBD1 (5 bases). V gave up 2 bases and J gave up 4 bases, with 14 bases separating them. CDR3 length: 14 residues. Germline CDR1 GTSNPN, CDR2 SVGIG (reference sequence). The CDR3 nucleotides are TGTGCCTGGAGTCTAGGGTCCGGGGGCTATGGCTACACCTTC. Translation gives CAWSLGSGGYGYTF.

This sequence joins TRBV18 and TRBJ1-2; weak D call: TRBD1 (5 bases). Trimming took off 2 bases at V and 3 bases at J, with 16 bases between the two ends. The CDR3 totals 16 residues. Germline values: CDR1 KGHSH, CDR2 LQKENI. The CDR3 coding sequence is TGTGCCAGCTCACCAAGGTTCGGGGGAATGGACTATGGCTACACCTTC. Translating it yields CASSPRFGGMDYGYTF. Drawing the rest from reference TRBV18 and TRBJ1-2, the complete variable domain is NAGVMQNPRHLVRRRGQEARLRCSPMKGHSHVYWYRQLPEEGLKFMVYLQKENIIDESGMPKERFSAEFPKEGPSILRIQQVVRGDSAAYFCASSPRFGGMDYGYTFGSGTRLTVV.

J is TRBJ1-5 and V is TRBV27; weak D call: TRBD1 (5 bases). The V gene lost 5 bases and the J gene lost 4 bases, with 18 bases spanning the gap. This CDR3 is 16 amino acids long. Looked up from germline, CDR1 is MNHEY and CDR2 is SMNVEV (reference sequence). CDR3 bases: TGTGCCAGCAGTCTATATTCGGTCCAGGGAAATCAGCCCCAGCATTTT. Its translation: CASSLYSVQGNQPQHF.

The chain recombines TRBV5-1 with TRBJ1-6; TRBD1 agrees at 8 bases. The CDR3 covers 17 residues. Germline loops: CDR1 SGHRS, CDR2 YFSETQ. J was trimmed by 7 bases and V by 4 bases; bases with no gene match: 13. The CDR3 protein is CASSPTYTGGSNSPLHF. CDR3 sequence (DNA): TGCGCCAGCAGCCCGACCTACACAGGGGGAAGCAATTCACCCCTCCACTTT. Using reference TRBV5-1 and TRBJ1-6 for the parts outside the CDR3, the full variable domain is KAGVTQTPRYLIKTRGQQVTLSCSPISGHRSVSWYQQTPGQGLQFLFEYFSETQRNKGNFPGRFSGRQFSNSRSEMNVSTLELGDSALYLCASSPTYTGGSNSPLHFGNGTRLTVT.

The V gene is TRBV30, the J gene TRBJ1-1; D is ambiguous. The CDR3 covers 14 residues. V dropped 0 bases and J dropped 11 bases, with 19 bases sitting between them. CDR1 GTSNPN and CDR2 SVGIG come from the germline V gene (reference sequence). DNA of the CDR3: TGTGCCTGGAGTGTATTTAAAGTAGGGCACGAGGCTTTCTTT. Translating it yields CAWSVFKVGHEAFF.

Details on this clone: Other DNA sequences in this specimen translate into the identical CDR3. The V call is TRBV11-1, the J call TRBJ1-1, with D possibly being TRBD1 (5 bases). The CDR3 runs 14 residues. Germline CDR1 reads SGHAT; CDR2 reads FQDESV (reference sequence). V was clipped by 3 bases and J by 1 base, with 9 bases between them. The CDR3 DNA sequence: TGTGCCAGCAGCTTGGGACGGTCGAACACTGAAGCTTTCTTT. This codes for CASSLGRSNTEAFF.

The chain couples TRBV9 to TRBJ1-6, with a tentative D call TRBD1 (6 bases). V lost 5 bases and J 6 bases, leaving 15 bases between the germline ends. The CDR3 is made up of 15 amino acids. Germline CDR1 is SGDLS and CDR2 is YYNGEE. The CDR3 nucleotides are TGTGCCAGCAGACAGACAGGAGACCGTAATTCACCCCTCCACTTT. It specifies CASRQTGDRNSPLHF.

V gene TRBV18 combines with J gene TRBJ1-1; D remains unclear. Germline assignment: CDR1 KGHSH and CDR2 LQKENI. The CDR3 sequence is 14 residues long. V was pared by 2 bases and J by 2 bases, with 9 bases between. CDR3 loop: CASSPSSPNTEAFF. As DNA, the CDR3 is TGTGCCAGCTCACCAAGCAGCCCAAACACTGAAGCTTTCTTT.

The J gene is TRBJ1-2, the V gene TRBV7-8; TRBD1 matches at 7 bases. The CDR3 has 15 residues. Germline CDR1 reads SGHVS; CDR2 reads FQNEAQ. The V segment lost 1 base and the J segment 1 base; nucleotides outside the gene matches: 3. The CDR3 coding sequence is TGTGCCAGCAGCTTAGGACAGGGATATAACTATGGCTACACCTTC. It encodes CASSLGQGYNYGYTF.

The V and J genes are TRBV5-6 and TRBJ2-7; TRBD1 aligns across 10 bases. CDR1 and CDR2 from the germline V gene are SGHDT and YYEEEE. This CDR3 comprises 17 residues. After removal of 4 bases from V and 0 bases from J, the junction contained 10 bases not matched to a gene. The CDR3 DNA reads TGTGCCAGCAGCCTGGACAGGGGGAGAGGAAGCTCCTACGAGCAGTACTTC. This encodes CASSLDRGRGSSYEQYF.

This clone was seen a few times. The chain employs TRBV2 and TRBJ1-4; 8 positions agree with TRBD1. Germline-derived CDR1 and CDR2 are SNHLY and FYNNEI. The V gene end was trimmed by 6 bases and the J gene end by 7 bases; junction bases not matched to a gene: 4. The CDR3 has 13 residues. CDR3 DNA sequence: TGTGCCAGCAGCCCCAGGGGGCGTGAAAAACTGTTTTTT. It yields the protein CASSPRGREKLFF.

This clone was found once. V usage is TRBV2 and J usage is TRBJ2-4, with 9 positions matching TRBD1. With V trimmed by 3 bases and J by 7 bases, 7 bases remained unmatched. This CDR3 is 15 amino acids long. Germline lookup yields CDR1 SNHLY and CDR2 FYNNEI. The CDR3 DNA follows: TGTGCCAGCAGTGATCCCGGGACAGGGAGGAACATTCAGTACTTC. Amino acids: CASSDPGTGRNIQYF. Drawing the rest from reference TRBV2 and TRBJ2-4, the complete variable domain is EPEVTQTPSHQVTQMGQEVILRCVPISNHLYFYWYRQILGQKVEFLVSFYNNEISEKSEIFDDQFSVERPDGSNFTLKIRSTKLEDSAMYFCASSDPGTGRNIQYFGAGTRLSVL.

V usage is TRBV6-5 and J usage is TRBJ1-6, with 7 positions matching TRBD1. This CDR3 has 15 amino acids. Trimming took 1 base from V and 6 from J; bases not matched to a gene: 3. Germline V gene data show CDR1 as MNHEY and CDR2 as SVGAGI. The CDR3 here is CASSYLAGGNSPLHF. The CDR3, as DNA: TGTGCCAGCAGTTACTTAGCAGGGGGTAATTCACCCCTCCACTTT.

This chain uses TRBV11-2 with TRBJ2-4; D uncertain. The CDR3 consists of 14 residues. V dropped 1 base and J dropped 5 bases, with 9 bases sitting between them. CDR1 is SGHAT and CDR2 is FQNNGV in the germline V gene. The CDR3 DNA is TGTGCCAGCAGCTTAGCAAGCAGCCAAAACATTCAGTACTTC. Its translation is CASSLASSQNIQYF.

This clone was counted between two and nine times. V gene TRBV2 combines with J gene TRBJ2-3; D might be TRBD2 (6 bases). The V end lost 6 bases, the J end lost 6 bases, and 13 bases lay between the germline ends. From germline, CDR1 is SNHLY and CDR2 FYNNEI. The CDR3 has 13 amino acids. CDR3 region: CASRGLPLDTQYF. In DNA form, the CDR3 reads TGTGCCAGCAGGGGACTCCCCCTGGATACGCAGTATTTT.

The rearrangement joins TRBV28 to TRBJ1-5; possible D gene TRBD1, 5 bases. Trimming took off 5 bases at V and 4 bases at J, with 15 bases between the two ends. Germline V CDR1 and CDR2: MDHEN, SYDVKM. CDR3 length: 15 amino acids. This CDR3 is CASSPMLGENQPQHF. CDR3 sequence (DNA): TGTGCCAGCAGTCCCATGTTAGGGGAGAATCAGCCCCAGCATTTT.

A single count supports this clone. The chain combines TRBV3-1 (or the pseudogene TRBV3-2) with TRBJ1-1, with 7 bases lining up with TRBD1. The CDR3 is 15 amino acids. V was clipped by 3 bases and J by 5 bases; unmatched bases: 9. Germline values: CDR1 LGHDT, CDR2 YNNKEL (reference sequence). The CDR3 DNA sequence: TGTGCCAGCAGCCAGGCGGGACAGATCGGTACTGAAGCTTTCTTT. It is translated as CASSQAGQIGTEAFF.

This rearrangement joins TRBV5-8 to TRBJ2-3, with D perhaps TRBD1 (6 bases). Deletions cut 3 bases from V and 2 bases from J, with 13 bases between. The germline gives CDR1 SGHTS, CDR2 YDEGEE. The CDR3 is 15 residues long. CDR3 residues: CASSSGTHITDTQYF. The CDR3, as DNA: TGTGCCAGCAGCTCCGGGACACACATCACAGATACGCAGTATTTT.

This clone was detected only a few times. This chain connects TRBV5-1 to TRBJ2-5, with 7 nucleotides matching TRBD1. CDR1 and CDR2 (germline): SGHRS, YFSETQ. V lost 5 bases and J lost 7; bases outside the gene matches: 14. This CDR3 is 15 amino acids long. For the CDR3, the DNA is TGCGCCAGCAGGACAGGGAGTGGGCCTAGTGGGACCCAGTACTTC. Its protein product is CASRTGSGPSGTQYF.